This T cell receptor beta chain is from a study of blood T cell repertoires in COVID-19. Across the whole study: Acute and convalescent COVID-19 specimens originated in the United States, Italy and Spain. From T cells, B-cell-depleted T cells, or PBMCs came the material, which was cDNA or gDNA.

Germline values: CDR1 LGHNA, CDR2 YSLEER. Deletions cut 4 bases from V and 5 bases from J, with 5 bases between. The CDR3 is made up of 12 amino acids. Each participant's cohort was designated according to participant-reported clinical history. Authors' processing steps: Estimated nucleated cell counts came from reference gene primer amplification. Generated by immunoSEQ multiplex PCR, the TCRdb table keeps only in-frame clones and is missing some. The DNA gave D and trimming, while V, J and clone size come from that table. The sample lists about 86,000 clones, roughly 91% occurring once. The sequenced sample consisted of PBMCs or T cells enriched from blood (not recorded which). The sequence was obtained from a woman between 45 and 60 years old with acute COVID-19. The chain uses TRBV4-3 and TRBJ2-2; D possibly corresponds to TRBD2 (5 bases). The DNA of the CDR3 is TGCGCCAGCAGCCGAGGGACCGGGGAGCTGTTTTTT. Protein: CASSRGTGELFF.